A selection of T cell receptor beta chains follows, all from one sample in a study of cytomegalovirus exposure and HLA in healthy donors. The assay was immunoSEQ multiplex PCR, and TCRdb's table has in-frame clones only and misses some. The data show about 100,000 clones, with around 80% seen just once and approximately 3% held by the top ten. The sample was PBMCs. Receptor source: a woman between 40 and 55 years old in good health and CMV-seronegative. CDR3s include the opening cysteine and the closing phenylalanine or tryptophan. D genes are given only for firm matches. Clone size is not always given. Where it is, it says once, few, many or a class for expanded clones.

cdr3_aa cdr3_nt d_call j_call v_call clone_size
CASSLAGGWGTQYF TGTGCCAGCAGTCTTGCGGGGGGTTGGGGGACCCAGTACTTC TRBD2 TRBJ2-5 TRBV2 .
CASSGMMGPAGELFF TGCGCCAGCAGCGGGATGATGGGGCCCGCCGGGGAGCTGTTTTTT . TRBJ2-2 TRBV5-1 .
CASSLGLHNEQFF TGTGCCAGCAGCTTAGGACTTCACAATGAGCAGTTCTTC . TRBJ2-1 TRBV7-2 once
CASSLGTSGADTQYF TGCGCCAGCAGCTTGGGGACTAGCGGGGCAGATACGCAGTATTTT TRBD2 TRBJ2-3 TRBV5-1 .
CASSGRWTAANTGELFF TGTGCCAGCAGTGGAAGATGGACAGCTGCGAACACCGGGGAGCTGTTTTTT . TRBJ2-2 TRBV6-1 .
CASSLRQGSYEQYF TGTGCCAGCAGTTTACGACAGGGGTCCTACGAGCAGTACTTC TRBD1 TRBJ2-7 TRBV28 .
CASSFIVDSNNEQFF TGCGCCAGCAGCTTTATAGTAGACTCCAACAATGAGCAGTTCTTC . TRBJ2-1 TRBV5-1 .
CASSKLQGSLYEQYF TGTGCCAGCAGCAAACTTCAGGGGAGCCTTTACGAGCAGTACTTC . TRBJ2-7 TRBV7-8 .
CASSPSDRVVGYTEAFF TGTGCCAGCTCACCATCGGACAGGGTGGTCGGGTACACTGAAGCTTTCTTT TRBD1 TRBJ1-1 TRBV18 .
CASSYWNQPQHF TGTGCCAGCAGTTACTGGAATCAGCCCCAGCATTTT . TRBJ1-5 TRBV28 few
CAWSGTSGTDTQYF TGTGCCTGGAGTGGGACTAGCGGTACAGATACGCAGTATTTT TRBD2 TRBJ2-3 TRBV30 .
CASSFSDGDNEQFF TGTGCCAGCAGCTTCTCAGACGGGGACAATGAGCAGTTCTTC . TRBJ2-1 TRBV7-2 .
CASSFREETNYGYTF TGTGCCAGCAGCTTCCGAGAAGAGACTAACTATGGCTACACCTTC . TRBJ1-2 TRBV5-6 once
CASSRQDATEAFF TGTGCCAGTAGTAGACAGGATGCCACTGAAGCTTTCTTT . TRBJ1-1 TRBV19 .
CASSSRSNGGEKLFF TGTGCCAGTAGCTCCCGGTCTAACGGAGGGGAAAAACTGTTTTTT . TRBJ1-4 TRBV19 .
CASSEALRAYNSPLHF TGCGCCAGCAGTGAGGCGTTAAGAGCATATAATTCACCCCTCCACTTT . TRBJ1-6 TRBV10-2 .
CASSQRTSEITDTQYF TGCGCCAGCAGCCAACGGACTAGCGAGATCACAGATACGCAGTATTTT TRBD2 TRBJ2-3 TRBV4-3 .
CASSERLAGDNEQFF TGCGCCAGCAGTGAACGACTAGCGGGGGACAATGAGCAGTTCTTC TRBD2 TRBJ2-1 TRBV10-1 .
CASSLGMRDRWSNTGELFF TGTGCCAGCAGCTTAGGGATGAGGGACAGGTGGTCGAACACCGGGGAGCTGTTTTTT TRBD1 TRBJ2-2 TRBV7-9 .
CASGSGTSPGELFF TGTGCCAGCGGCTCCGGGACTAGCCCCGGGGAGCTGTTTTTT TRBD2 TRBJ2-2 TRBV4-2 .
CAWNRDRGSGGGYTF TGTGCCTGGAATAGAGACAGGGGATCTGGCGGTGGCTACACCTTC TRBD1 TRBJ1-2 TRBV30 few
CASSLDKYGYTF TGTGCCAGCAGCTTAGACAAGTATGGCTACACCTTC . TRBJ1-2 TRBV7-9 .
CSSSFGANSYEQYF TGTTCCAGCAGCTTTGGGGCGAACTCCTACGAGCAGTACTTC . TRBJ2-7 TRBV7-9 .
CASSLGGGENTEAFF TGTGCCAGCAGTTTGGGGGGAGGGGAGAACACTGAAGCTTTCTTT . TRBJ1-1 TRBV27 .
CASSLREGLHTDTQYF TGTGCCAGCAGCCTTCGAGAGGGACTTCACACAGATACGCAGTATTTT . TRBJ2-3 TRBV9 .
CSVEGGGTYEQYF TGCAGCGTTGAAGGCGGGGGTACCTACGAGCAGTACTTC TRBD2 TRBJ2-7 TRBV29-1 .
CASSSTPDGEETQYF TGTGCCAGCAGTTCTACTCCCGACGGAGAAGAGACCCAGTACTTC . TRBJ2-5 TRBV28 few
CASSPGGTYSNQPQHF TGTGCCAGCAGTCCCGGGGGGACGTATAGCAATCAGCCCCAGCATTTT . TRBJ1-5 TRBV28 once
CASSFIAGGGETQYF TGTGCCAGCAGCTTTATAGCGGGGGGTGGAGAGACCCAGTACTTC TRBD2 TRBJ2-5 TRBV7-2 few
CAISDGTGEETQYF TGTGCCATCAGTGATGGGACAGGGGAAGAGACCCAGTACTTC TRBD1 TRBJ2-5 TRBV10-3 .
CASSATGASNQPQHF TGTGCCAGCAGCGCCACAGGGGCCAGCAATCAGCCCCAGCATTTT TRBD1 TRBJ1-5 TRBV6-4 .
CASSFSPPSHNEQFF TGTGCCAGCAGTTTCAGTCCTCCTTCCCACAATGAGCAGTTCTTC . TRBJ2-1 TRBV28 .
CASTPEERSGELFF TGTGCCAGCACCCCGGAGGAGCGGTCGGGGGAGCTGTTTTTT . TRBJ2-2 TRBV25-1 .
CASSDFPSGISPLHF TGTGCCAGCAGTGATTTCCCTTCAGGGATTTCACCCCTCCACTTT . TRBJ1-6 TRBV2 .
CASSVGRGYEQYF TGTGCCAGCAGTGTTGGCAGGGGGTACGAGCAGTACTTC TRBD1 TRBJ2-7 TRBV6-1 .
CAITPTGSSERRDTQYF TGTGCCATCACCCCGACAGGGTCCTCGGAGCGTCGGGATACGCAGTATTTT TRBD1 TRBJ2-3 TRBV10-3 .
CASSLAGTGEETQYF TGTGCCAGCAGTTTAGCCGGGACAGGAGAAGAGACCCAGTACTTC TRBD1 TRBJ2-5 TRBV28 few
CASSYTQETQYF TGCGCCAGCAGCTATACTCAAGAGACCCAGTACTTC . TRBJ2-5 TRBV5-1 .
CASSLTGSFSNQPQHF TGTGCCAGCAGCTTAACAGGGTCCTTTAGCAATCAGCCCCAGCATTTT . TRBJ1-5 TRBV7-2 .
CASSLTGGGNTIYF TGTGCCAGCAGCCTGACAGGGGGTGGAAACACCATATATTTT TRBD1 TRBJ1-3 TRBV6-5 .
CASSLFSGSGSEQYF TGTGCCAGCAGCTTGTTTAGCGGTTCGGGATCCGAGCAGTACTTC . TRBJ2-7 TRBV7-8 .
CSSSPSPGLVEEQFF TGTTCCAGCAGCCCCTCCCCGGGGTTGGTTGAAGAGCAGTTCTTC . TRBJ2-1 TRBV7-9 .